The 22 T cell receptor beta chains in this list originate from one sample, sequenced in a study of blood T cells in healthy people across ages. PCR was performed a second time for 7 to 11 cycles using a sample-barcoded 5' primer and a J-beta primer mix. One entry per CDR3 protein results from TCRdb running MiXCR on the 5' RACE reads. The profile shows around 2 million distinct CDR3 sequences, about two fifths of them singletons. Sequences were obtained from blood. The receptors originated from a human donor in good health.

The chain carries TRBV28 and TRBJ2-7; possible D gene TRBD1, 5 bases. This CDR3 has 15 residues. The germline V gene encodes CDR1 MDHEN and CDR2 SYDVKM. Trimming took 3 bases from V and 3 from J, leaving 15 bases between them. DNA for the CDR3: TGTGCCAGCAGTTTTAGACAGATGAATCGCTACGAGCAGTACTTC. It encodes CASSFRQMNRYEQYF.

This clonotype was recorded only once. This chain uses TRBV7-9 with TRBJ2-1, with D possibly being TRBD2 (7 bases). Germline CDR1 is SEHNR and CDR2 is FQNEAQ (reference sequence). Trimming left V 4 bases short and J 8 bases short, with 15 bases between. The CDR3 sequence is 14 residues long. CDR3 DNA: TGTGCCAGCAGCTCAGGGGCAGGGAGGGATGAGCAGTTCTTC. It is translated as CASSSGAGRDEQFF.

This clonotype has only a few counts. V usage is TRBV4-3 and J usage is TRBJ1-1; 8 bases are a match to TRBD1. The CDR3 is 13 amino acids. J lost 5 bases, V lost 6 bases, and 5 bases had no gene match. Germline V lookup: CDR1 LGHNA, CDR2 YSLEER. The CDR3 coding sequence is TGCGCCAGCAGTCTACGGGACAGGACTGAAGCTTTCTTT. It yields the protein CASSLRDRTEAFF.

The V and J genes are TRBV29-1 and TRBJ2-5; D assignment may be TRBD1 or TRBD2 (6 bases each). Germline V gives CDR1 SQVTM, CDR2 ANQGSEA. This CDR3 region has 11 residues. V lost 7 bases to trimming and J lost 5 bases, with 11 bases between them. The CDR3 DNA follows: TGCAGCGGGGGGGCGGGGGAGACCCAGTACTTC. The encoded protein is CSGGAGETQYF. The variable domain in full, completed from reference TRBV29-1 and TRBJ2-5, reads SAVISQKPSRDICQRGTSLTIQCQVDSQVTMMFWYRQQPGQSLTLIATANQGSEATYESGFVIDKFPISRPNLTFSTLTVSNMSPEDSSIYLCSGGAGETQYFGPGTRLLVL.

This clonotype was seen only a few times. This chain joins TRBV7-2 and TRBJ2-1; possible D gene TRBD1, 5 bases. Per the germline V gene, CDR1 is SGHTA and CDR2 is FQGNSA. Trimming cost V 3 bases and J 2 bases, with 11 bases left between them. The CDR3 extends over 15 amino acids. CDR3: CASSLGKGPYNEQFF. In DNA, the CDR3 is TGTGCCAGCAGCTTGGGGAAGGGGCCCTACAATGAGCAGTTCTTC.

V and J are TRBV7-9 and TRBJ2-7, with no clear D. The CDR3 is made up of 14 amino acids. Deletions cut 1 base from V and 3 bases from J, with 10 bases between. Germline loops: CDR1 SEHNR, CDR2 FQNEAQ (reference sequence). The CDR3 spells CASSLDLIDYEQYF. DNA for the CDR3: TGTGCCAGCAGCTTAGACCTAATTGACTACGAGCAGTACTTC.

The chain is built from TRBV4-3 and TRBJ2-7; D is unclear. Between the trimmed V and J ends, which lost 0 bases and 4 bases, there was a span of 16 bases. Germline CDR1 reads LGHNA; CDR2 reads YSLEER. CDR3 length: 16 amino acids. The CDR3 DNA reads as TGCGCCAGCAGCCAAGATTGGGCTGGCGTTGAGTACGAGCAGTACTTC. Residues: CASSQDWAGVEYEQYF.

This clonotype was seen only a few times. The V gene is TRBV10-3, the J gene TRBJ2-1; 7 nucleotides align to TRBD2. CDR3 length: 13 residues. Trimming removed 11 bases from V and 7 bases from J; junction bases left unmatched: 11. The germline V gene has CDR1 ENHRY and CDR2 SYGVKD. Written as DNA, the CDR3 is TGTGCCGTGCAACGGGGGGAGGAGAATGAGCAGTTCTTC. Its protein product is CAVQRGEENEQFF.

This clonotype was seen more than once but under ten times. One junction end disagrees with the germline gene, perhaps due to a read error. The chain joins TRBV7-3 to TRBJ2-3; D unclear. The CDR3 is 15 residues long. Germline CDR1 and CDR2: SGHTA and FQGTGA. The CDR3 coding sequence is TGTGCCAGCAGCTCCTCCCCCGCGGTTACAGATACGCGGTATTTT. Amino acid sequence: CASSSSPAVTDTRYF. Together with reference TRBV7-3 and TRBJ2-3, the CDR3 gives the full variable domain: GAGVSQTPSNKVTEKGKYVELRCDPISGHTALYWYRQSLGQGPEFLIYFQGTGAADDSGLPNDRFFAVRPEGSVSTLKIQRTERGDSAVYLCASSSSPAVTDTRYFGPGTRLTVL.

As to this clonotype: The junction departs from the called germline gene at one end, perhaps through a read error. The rearrangement joins TRBV15 to TRBJ1-4; 11 positions match TRBD1. CDR1 LNHNV and CDR2 YYDKDF come from the germline V gene (reference sequence). The CDR3 is 16 amino acids. For the CDR3, the DNA is TGCGCCACCAGCAGGGGAACTGGGACAGGGGGTGAAAAACTGTTTTTT. Translating it yields CATSRGTGTGGEKLFF.

The chain links TRBV20-1 to TRBJ2-1; D might be TRBD2 (5 bases). Germline V gene sequence: CDR1 DFQATT, CDR2 SNEGSKA (reference sequence). V lost 6 bases and J lost 5, with 20 bases in between. This CDR3 region has 15 residues. CDR3 residues: CSASRGLEINNEQFF. CDR3 DNA: TGCAGTGCCTCACGGGGTCTTGAGATTAACAATGAGCAGTTCTTC.

This clonotype was seen at least ten times. This chain uses TRBV6-6 with TRBJ1-2; unclear D gene. The CDR3 sequence is 15 residues long. V was pared by 7 bases and J by 5 bases, with 20 bases between. CDR1 is MNHNY, CDR2 SVGAGI, per germline (reference sequence). The CDR3: CASTQDAANRYGYTF. The CDR3 DNA reads TGTGCCAGCACCCAGGACGCGGCTAACCGATATGGCTACACCTTC.

The genes are TRBV7-8 and TRBJ2-7, with TRBD1 matching 7 bases. CDR1 and CDR2 from the germline V gene are SGHVS and FQNEAQ. Germline trimming cut 1 base from V and 2 bases from J; bases unmatched to any gene: 8. The CDR3 is 16 amino acids. CDR3 in DNA: TGTGCCAGCAGCTTAGAAAACAGGGGAGAACCCTACGAGCAGTACTTC. Its protein is CASSLENRGEPYEQYF.

V usage is TRBV6-5 and J usage is TRBJ1-1; possible D gene TRBD1, 6 bases. The V gene lost 6 bases and the J gene lost 5 bases, with 25 bases spanning the gap. The CDR3 sequence is 17 residues long. Germline V gives CDR1 MNHEY, CDR2 SVGAGI. The CDR3 coding sequence is TGTGCCAGCAGCTTATACCAGGGGAGCCCCTCGGGAACTGAAGCTTTCTTT. Encoded protein: CASSLYQGSPSGTEAFF.

The chain employs TRBV20-1 and TRBJ1-2; D perhaps matches TRBD1 (5 bases). The CDR3 has 14 residues. Trimming took 1 base from V and 8 from J, leaving 17 bases between them. Germline V CDR1 and CDR2: DFQATT, SNEGSKA (reference sequence). The CDR3 sequence is CSARAAGEGRGYTF. CDR3 nucleotides: TGCAGTGCTAGAGCTGCGGGGGAAGGTAGAGGCTACACCTTC.

As regards this clonotype: No DNA is shown, since the ends of the CDR3 on it are uncertain; the CDR3 is the one TCRdb lists. This sequence joins TRBV12-3 or TRBV12-4 and TRBJ2-1; whether TRBD1, the table's D call, matches the DNA was not checked. The CDR3 length equals 16 residues, ends included. The CDR3: CASSFFGQGKQGEQFF.

This clonotype was detected only a few times. CDR3 sequence reads: CASSFILGIGQPQHF. Here the CDR3 DNA reads TGTGCCAGCAGTTTTATTCTGGGTATAGGTCAGCCCCAGCATTTT. J is TRBJ1-5 and V is TRBV12-3 or TRBV12-4, with D hard to call. This CDR3 is built from 15 residues. The ends were cut back, 3 bases at V and 6 bases at J, with 15 bases in the middle.

J is TRBJ1-1 and V is TRBV6-1, with D possibly being TRBD1 (5 bases). The CDR3 is 15 amino acids. The germline V gene has CDR1 MNHNS and CDR2 SASEGT. Trimming took 2 bases from V and 9 from J, leaving 19 bases between them. The CDR3 DNA reads as TGTGCCAGCAGTGAAAGAGAGTCGGCAGGGAAGAAAGCTTTCTTT. Amino acid sequence: CASSERESAGKKAFF.

At least ten counts were recorded for this clonotype. The gene calls are TRBV12-3 or TRBV12-4 and TRBJ1-5; D may be TRBD1 (5 bases). This CDR3 comprises 18 residues. The ends were cut back, 5 bases at V and 0 bases at J, with 20 bases in the middle. CDR3 amino acids: CASSVGARQLYSNQPQHF. DNA for the CDR3: TGTGCCAGCAGTGTCGGGGCCCGACAGTTGTATAGCAATCAGCCCCAGCATTTT.

The V gene is TRBV12-3 or TRBV12-4, the J gene TRBJ2-3, with a tentative D call TRBD1 (5 bases). The CDR3 covers 11 residues. The V gene lost 5 bases and the J gene lost 13 bases, with 13 bases spanning the gap. The CDR3 region is CASSRTPIEYF. For the CDR3, the DNA is TGTGCCAGCAGTCGGACACCTATCGAGTATTTT.

This clonotype has a handful of counts. This chain links TRBV6-6 with TRBJ1-4, with 9 bases lining up with TRBD1. CDR1 is MNHNY, CDR2 SVGAGI, per germline (reference sequence). Losses at the gene ends were 4 bases for V and 8 bases for J; bases not matched to a gene: 8. CDR3 length: 15 residues. CDR3 residues: CASSLGGQGEEKLFF. The CDR3 DNA follows: TGTGCCAGCAGTTTAGGGGGACAGGGAGAAGAAAAACTGTTTTTT.

Regarding this clonotype: One junction end disagrees with the germline gene, perhaps due to a read error. This chain uses TRBV4-3 with TRBJ2-6; 7 nucleotides align to TRBD1. Germline CDR1 is LGHNA and CDR2 is YSLEER. The CDR3 has 19 residues. CDR3 amino acids: CAGSQERGGLREGANVLTF. In DNA form, the CDR3 reads TGCGCCGGCAGCCAAGAGAGAGGGGGCCTAAGGGAGGGGGCCAACGTCCTGACTTTC.